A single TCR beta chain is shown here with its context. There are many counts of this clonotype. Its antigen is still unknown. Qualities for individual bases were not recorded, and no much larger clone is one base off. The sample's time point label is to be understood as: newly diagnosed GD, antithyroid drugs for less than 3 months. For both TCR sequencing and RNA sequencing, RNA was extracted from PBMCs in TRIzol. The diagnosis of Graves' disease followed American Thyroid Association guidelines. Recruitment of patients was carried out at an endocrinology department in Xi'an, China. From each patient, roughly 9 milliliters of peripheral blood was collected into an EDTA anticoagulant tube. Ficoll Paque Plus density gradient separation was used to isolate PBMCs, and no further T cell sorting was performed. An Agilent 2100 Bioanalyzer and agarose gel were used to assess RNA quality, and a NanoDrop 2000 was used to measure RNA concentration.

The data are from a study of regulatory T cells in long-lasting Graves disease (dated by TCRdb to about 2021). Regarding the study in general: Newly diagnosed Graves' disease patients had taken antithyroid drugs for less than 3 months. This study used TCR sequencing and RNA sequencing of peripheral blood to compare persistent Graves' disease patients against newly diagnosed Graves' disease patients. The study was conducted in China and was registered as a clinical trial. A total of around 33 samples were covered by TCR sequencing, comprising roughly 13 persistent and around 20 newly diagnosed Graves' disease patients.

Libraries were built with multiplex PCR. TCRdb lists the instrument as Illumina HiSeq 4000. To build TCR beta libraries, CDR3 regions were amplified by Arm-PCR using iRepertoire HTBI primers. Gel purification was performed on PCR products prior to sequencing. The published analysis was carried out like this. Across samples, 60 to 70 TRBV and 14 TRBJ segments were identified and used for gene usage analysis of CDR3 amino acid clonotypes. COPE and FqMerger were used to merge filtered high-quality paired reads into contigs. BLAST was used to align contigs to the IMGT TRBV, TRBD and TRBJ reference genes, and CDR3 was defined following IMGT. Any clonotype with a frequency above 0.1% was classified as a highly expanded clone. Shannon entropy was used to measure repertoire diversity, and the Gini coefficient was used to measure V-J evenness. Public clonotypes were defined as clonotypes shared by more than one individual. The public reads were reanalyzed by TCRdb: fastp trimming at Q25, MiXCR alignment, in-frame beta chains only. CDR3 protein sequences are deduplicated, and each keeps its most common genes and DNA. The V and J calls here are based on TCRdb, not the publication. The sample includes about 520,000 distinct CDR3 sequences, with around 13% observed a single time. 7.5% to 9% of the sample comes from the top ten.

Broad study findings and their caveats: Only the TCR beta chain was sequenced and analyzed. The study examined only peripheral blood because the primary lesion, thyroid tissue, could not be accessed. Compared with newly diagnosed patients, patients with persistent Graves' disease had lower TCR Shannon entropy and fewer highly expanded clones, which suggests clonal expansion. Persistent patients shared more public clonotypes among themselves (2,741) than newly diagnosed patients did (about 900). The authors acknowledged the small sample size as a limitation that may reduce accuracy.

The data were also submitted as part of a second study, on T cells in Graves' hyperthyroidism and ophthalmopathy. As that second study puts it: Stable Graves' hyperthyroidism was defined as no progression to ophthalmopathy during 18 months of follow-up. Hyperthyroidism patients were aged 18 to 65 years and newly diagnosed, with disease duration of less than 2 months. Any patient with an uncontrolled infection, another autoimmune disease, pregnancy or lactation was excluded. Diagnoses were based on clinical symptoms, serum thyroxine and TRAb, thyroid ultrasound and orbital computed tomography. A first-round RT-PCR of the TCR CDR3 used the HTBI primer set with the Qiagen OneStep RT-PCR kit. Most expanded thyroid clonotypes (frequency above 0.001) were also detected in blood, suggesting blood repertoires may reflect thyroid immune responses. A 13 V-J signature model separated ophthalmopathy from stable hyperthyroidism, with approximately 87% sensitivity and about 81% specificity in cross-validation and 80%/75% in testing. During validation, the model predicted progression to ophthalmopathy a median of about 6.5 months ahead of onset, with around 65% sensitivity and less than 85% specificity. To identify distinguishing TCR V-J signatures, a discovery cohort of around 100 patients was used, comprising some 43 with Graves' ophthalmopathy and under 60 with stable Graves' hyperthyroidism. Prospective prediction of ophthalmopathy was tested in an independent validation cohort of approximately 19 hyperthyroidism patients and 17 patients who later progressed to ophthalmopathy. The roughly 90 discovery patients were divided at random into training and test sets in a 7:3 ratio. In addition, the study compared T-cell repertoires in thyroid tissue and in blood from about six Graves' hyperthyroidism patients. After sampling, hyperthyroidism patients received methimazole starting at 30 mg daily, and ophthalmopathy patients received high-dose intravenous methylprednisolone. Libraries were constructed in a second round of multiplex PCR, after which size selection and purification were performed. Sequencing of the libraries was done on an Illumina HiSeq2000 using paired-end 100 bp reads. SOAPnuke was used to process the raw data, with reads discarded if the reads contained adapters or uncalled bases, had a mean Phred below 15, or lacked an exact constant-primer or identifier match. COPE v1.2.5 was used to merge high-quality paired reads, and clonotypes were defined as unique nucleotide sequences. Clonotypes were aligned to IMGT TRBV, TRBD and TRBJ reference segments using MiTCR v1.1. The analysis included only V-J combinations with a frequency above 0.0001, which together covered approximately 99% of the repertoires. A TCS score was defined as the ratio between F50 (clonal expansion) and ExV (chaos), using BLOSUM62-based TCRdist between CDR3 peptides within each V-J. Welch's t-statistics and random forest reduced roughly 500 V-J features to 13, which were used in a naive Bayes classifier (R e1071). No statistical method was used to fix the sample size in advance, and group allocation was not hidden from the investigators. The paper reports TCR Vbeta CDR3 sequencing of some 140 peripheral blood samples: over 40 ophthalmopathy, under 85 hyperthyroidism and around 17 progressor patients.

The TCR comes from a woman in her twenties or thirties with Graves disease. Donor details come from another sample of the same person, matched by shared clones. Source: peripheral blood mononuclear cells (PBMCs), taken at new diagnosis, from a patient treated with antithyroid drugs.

The DNA sequence follows: TGTGCCAGCAGCTATAGATCTAGCACAGATACGCAGTATTTT. It specifies CASSYRSSTDTQYF. Recombination joined TRBV7-6 with TRBJ2-3; the D gene identity is not certain. The CDR1 and CDR2 encoded by the germline V gene are SGHVS and FNYEAQ. Trimming costs V 4 bases and J 0 bases, and their ends lie 8 bases apart. The CDR3 holds 14 amino acids from the cysteine to the phenylalanine. Solely the CDR3 DNA is kept, with 42 bases framed from the first base.